This passage covers 16 T cell receptor beta chains from one sample sequenced in a study of cytomegalovirus exposure and HLA in healthy donors (dated by TCRdb to about 2017). The library relied on the immunoSEQ multiplex PCR assay. For the multiplex PCR, a mixture combining 60 forward primers for TCR Vbeta segments and 13 reverse primers for TCR Jbeta segments was used. As stored in TCRdb, this immuneACCESS dataset retains in-frame rearrangements with V and J assigned. A fraction of the clones does not appear; measured against another copy, unresolved V genes explain less than half of the discrepancy, and the remainder lacks a known reason. In all, the sample holds roughly 87,000 clones, and roughly 83% of those were seen once. Clones ranked in the top ten supply roughly 14% of the sample. Sequencing used PBMCs. All receptors come from a woman between 40 and 50 years old in good health and CMV-seropositive.

This clone is a singleton in its sample. CDR3 nucleotide sequence: TGTGCCAGCAGCTTACGGGATGAAAAACTGTTTTTT. Amino acids: CASSLRDEKLFF. The chain couples TRBV7-8 to TRBJ1-4; D is unresolved. V lost 2 bases and J lost 6, with 4 bases in between. Germline-derived CDR1 and CDR2 are SGHVS and FQNEAQ. The CDR3 has 12 residues.

This chain joins TRBV7-9 and TRBJ2-3; TRBD2 matches at 9 bases. Looked up from germline, CDR1 is SEHNR and CDR2 is FQNEAQ (reference sequence). The CDR3 length is 17 residues. J gave up 2 bases and V 5 bases, and 11 bases lay outside the gene matches. CDR3 sequence: CASSPSGGPSTTDTQYF. Here the CDR3 DNA reads TGTGCCAGCAGCCCAAGCGGGGGGCCCTCGACCACAGATACGCAGTATTTT. The whole variable domain, filled in from reference TRBV7-9 and TRBJ2-3, reads DTGVSQNPRHKITKRGQNVTFRCDPISEHNRLYWYRQTLGQGPEFLTYFQNEAQLEKSRLLSDRFSAERPKGSFSTLEIQRTEQGDSAMYLCASSPSGGPSTTDTQYFGPGTRLTVL.

The chain employs TRBV29-1 and TRBJ2-5; D unresolved. CDR3 length: 12 amino acids. The V and J ends lost 4 bases and 2 bases respectively, with 8 bases between them. Germline V gene lookup returns CDR1 SQVTM and CDR2 ANQGSEA. DNA of the CDR3: TGCAGCGTTGGTCAGGCGCAAGAGACCCAGTACTTC. Protein: CSVGQAQETQYF.

V gene TRBV7-2 combines with J gene TRBJ1-1, with TRBD1 as a possible D gene (6 bases). This CDR3 is built from 14 residues. CDR1 SGHTA and CDR2 FQGNSA come from the germline V gene. V was clipped by 3 bases and J by 3 bases, with 11 bases between them. The CDR3 nucleotides are TGTGCCAGCAGCTTCTTTAACAGGGACACTGAAGCTTTCTTT. This encodes CASSFFNRDTEAFF.

V gene TRBV18 combines with J gene TRBJ2-7; 8 nucleotides match TRBD1. The CDR3 has 15 residues. The germline CDR1 and CDR2 sequences are KGHSH and LQKENI. V gave up 6 bases and J gave up 1 base; unmatched junction bases: 8. CDR3 loop: CASSLLGQGSYEQYF. For the CDR3, the DNA is TGTGCCAGCTCCCTACTAGGACAGGGATCCTACGAGCAGTACTTC. Looking up the rest from reference TRBV18 and TRBJ2-7 gives the full variable domain: NAGVMQNPRHLVRRRGQEARLRCSPMKGHSHVYWYRQLPEEGLKFMVYLQKENIIDESGMPKERFSAEFPKEGPSILRIQQVVRGDSAAYFCASSLLGQGSYEQYFGPGTRLTVT.

This rearrangement joins TRBV30 to TRBJ1-2, with 7 positions matching TRBD1. The junction had 6 bases not matched to a gene; V was cut back by 2 bases and J by 6 bases. Germline V gene data show CDR1 as GTSNPN and CDR2 as SVGIG (reference sequence). This CDR3 region has 13 residues. The CDR3 is CAWSLGGGDGYTF. Here the CDR3 DNA reads TGTGCCTGGAGTTTAGGGGGCGGCGATGGCTACACCTTC. The full variable domain, with the rest looked up from reference TRBV30 and TRBJ1-2, is SQTIHQWPATLVQPVGSPLSLECTVEGTSNPNLYWYRQAAGRGLQLLFYSVGIGQISSEVPQNLSASRPQDRQFILSSKKLLLSDSGFYLCAWSLGGGDGYTFGSGTRLTVV.

This clone showed up just a few times. The chain links TRBV30 to TRBJ2-1, with 8 bases fitting TRBD1. This CDR3 region has 14 residues. Trimming took 1 base from V and 7 from J; bases not matched to a gene: 6. Germline CDR1 reads GTSNPN; CDR2 reads SVGIG (reference sequence). The CDR3 protein is CAWSGTGRGNEQFF. The CDR3 DNA reads as TGTGCCTGGAGTGGGACAGGGCGTGGGAATGAGCAGTTCTTC.

This chain links TRBV5-1 with TRBJ2-5, with TRBD1 as a possible D gene (5 bases). CDR3 length: 15 amino acids. Per the germline V gene, CDR1 is SGHRS and CDR2 is YFSETQ. The V and J ends lost 3 bases and 2 bases respectively, with 14 bases between them. The CDR3 sequence is CASSSTGHLQETQYF. The CDR3 DNA sequence: TGCGCCAGCAGCTCGACTGGACACCTACAAGAGACCCAGTACTTC.

V is TRBV12-5 and J is TRBJ1-5; no reliable D call. The V end lost 0 bases, the J end lost 0 bases, and 21 bases lay between the germline ends. In germline, CDR1 is LGHNT, CDR2 FRNRAP. The CDR3 has 20 amino acids. The CDR3 region has the DNA TGTGCTAGTGGTTTGGTCTGGACTACGAGGCCGGACCATAGCAATCAGCCCCAGCATTTT. Translated: CASGLVWTTRPDHSNQPQHF.

The rearrangement links TRBV19 to TRBJ1-2; 7 nucleotides agree with TRBD1. The CDR3 loop spans 14 amino acids. Unmatched junction bases numbered 5, after V lost 2 bases and J lost 5 bases. Germline V lookup: CDR1 LNHDA, CDR2 SQIVND (reference sequence). The CDR3 DNA reads TGTGCCAGTAGTATACCGGGCAGGGGGTATGGCTACACCTTC. Amino acids: CASSIPGRGYGYTF. The full variable domain, in which reference TRBV19 and TRBJ1-2 provide the parts outside the CDR3, is DGGITQSPKYLFRKEGQNVTLSCEQNLNHDAMYWYRQDPGQGLRLIYYSQIVNDFQKGDIAEGYSVSREKKESFPLTVTSAQKNPTAFYLCASSIPGRGYGYTFGSGTRLTVV.

The chain joins TRBV2 to TRBJ1-2; 8 nucleotides align to TRBD1. CDR3 length: 14 amino acids. From germline, CDR1 is SNHLY and CDR2 FYNNEI. The V gene end was trimmed by 8 bases and the J gene end by 5 bases; junction bases not matched to a gene: 10. The CDR3 coding sequence is TGTGCCAGCCTAACAGGGGGGTTAGGGTATGGCTACACCTTC. This translates into CASLTGGLGYGYTF.

V usage is TRBV6-1 and J usage is TRBJ1-6, with 9 bases identical to TRBD1. V shed 7 bases and J 5 bases; nucleotides not matched to a gene: 3. From germline, CDR1 is MNHNS and CDR2 SASEGT. The CDR3 is 14 amino acids. This CDR3 reads CASTWDRDNSPLHF. The CDR3 region has the DNA TGTGCCAGCACCTGGGACAGGGATAATTCACCCCTCCACTTT.

This chain connects TRBV29-1 to TRBJ1-4, with D unresolved. This CDR3 region has 11 residues. The germline V and J ends were trimmed by 6 bases and 0 bases, with 2 bases remaining between them. The V gene's germline CDR1 is SQVTM and CDR2 ANQGSEA. DNA of the CDR3: TGCAGCGTCTCAACTAATGAAAAACTGTTTTTT. It encodes CSVSTNEKLFF.

This clone was counted only a few times. The chain has TRBV4-3 and TRBJ2-7; maybe TRBD2 (6 bases). V was trimmed by 0 bases and J by 3 bases, leaving 12 bases between them. CDR3 size: 15 residues. Germline CDR1 reads LGHNA; CDR2 reads YSLEER. CDR3 residues: CASSQETGELYEQYF. The CDR3 DNA is TGCGCCAGCAGCCAAGAGACGGGAGAACTCTACGAGCAGTACTTC.

The rearrangement uses TRBV4-2 and TRBJ2-7, with 12 bases that match TRBD1. Germline values: CDR1 LGHNA, CDR2 YNFKEQ. This CDR3 is built from 16 residues. Trimming took 3 bases from V and 7 from J; bases not matched to a gene: 10. The CDR3: CASSHPGTGGSGEQYF. Here the CDR3 DNA reads TGTGCCAGCAGCCATCCCGGGACAGGGGGCTCGGGGGAGCAGTACTTC.

The chain couples TRBV29-1 to TRBJ2-3; D might be TRBD1 (5 bases). Trimming took 3 bases from V and 4 from J, leaving 11 bases between them. The V gene's germline CDR1 is SQVTM and CDR2 ANQGSEA. The length of the CDR3 is 13 residues. CDR3 protein: CSVEAGWADTQYF. Written as DNA, the CDR3 is TGCAGCGTTGAGGCAGGGTGGGCAGATACGCAGTATTTT.